A selection of T cell receptor beta chains follows, all from one sample in a study of human T cells and chemical hapten exposure. TCRdb fed the RACE reads into MiXCR, producing one record per CDR3 protein. Altogether just over 80,000 distinct CDR3 sequences are present, roughly a tenth being singletons, with the ten largest covering roughly 4.2%. This specimen consisted of whole blood, obtained in connection with sensitization to the hapten diphenylcyclopropenone (DPC). These receptor sequences come from a woman between 45 and 65 years old with alopecia areata. Some clones in this sample may be carry-over from other donors' samples. CDR3s include the opening cysteine and the closing phenylalanine or tryptophan. A D gene is named only where the DNA matches it firmly. The size field is filled for only some rows; it gives once, few, many or a size class.

TRBJ1-1 TRBV10-3 TRBD1 many TGTGCCATCACAAGGACAGGGGCCGATGAAGCTTTCTTT CAITRTGADEAFF
TRBJ1-5 TRBV4-3 TRBD1 many TGCGCCAGCAGCCAAGATTACGACAGGGGCAATCAGCCCCAGCATTTT CASSQDYDRGNQPQHF
TRBJ1-5 TRBV5-6 NA many TGTGCCAGCAGCTCCGGGACGAACCAGGTTGCGCCCCAGCATTTT CASSSGTNQVAPQHF
TRBJ1-3 TRBV29-1 NA few TGCAGCGTAGTGACAGCTGCCAGCTCTGGAAACACCATATATTTT CSVVTAASSGNTIYF
TRBJ1-4 TRBV18 NA NA TGTGCCAGCTCCCCGCTGCAGTCGTCTAATGAAAAACTGTTTTTT CASSPLQSSNEKLFF
TRBJ2-1 TRBV9 NA few TGTGCCAGCAGCGTAGGATATAACAATGAGCAGTTCTTC CASSVGYNNEQFF
TRBJ2-4 TRBV28 TRBD2 many TGTGCCAGCAGTGCCCCCCCGGGGGGCATTCAGTACTTC CASSAPPGGIQYF
TRBJ2-7 TRBV28 TRBD1 few TGTGCCAGCAGTTCCGGGACAGGGGCGAGCGTCCACGAGCAGTACTTC CASSSGTGASVHEQYF
TRBJ1-5 TRBV28 NA NA TGTGCCAGCCAAACGGAACTCTCCGGCAATCAGCCCCAGCATTTT CASQTELSGNQPQHF
TRBJ1-2 TRBV19 TRBD1 many TGTGCCAGTAGCTGGACCTCACGGGACAGGAGACGTTACGACTATGGCTACACCTTC CASSWTSRDRRRYDYGYTF
TRBJ2-3 TRBV29-1 TRBD1 few TGCAGCGCCAGACAGGGTAGCACAGATACGCAGTATTTT CSARQGSTDTQYF
TRBJ1-1 TRBV10-3 NA NA TGTGCCATCAGTGGGGGAGATGAAGCTTTCTTT CAISGGDEAFF
TRBJ2-1 TRBV25-1 NA NA TGTGCCAGCAGTGGGAAGGCCCAGAGTGGTGAGCAGTTCTTC CASSGKAQSGEQFF
TRBJ2-7 TRBV7-2 NA many TGTGCCAGCAGCTTGGTCGCGGGAAGTAACTACGAGCAGTACTTC CASSLVAGSNYEQYF
TRBJ1-2 TRBV27 NA few TGTGCCAGCAGTCCGTATGAGGCCCTCAACTATGGCTACACCTTC CASSPYEALNYGYTF
TRBJ1-2 TRBV7-2 TRBD1 NA TGTGCCAGCAGCGTGGGGACAGCTAACTATGGCTACACCTTC CASSVGTANYGYTF
TRBJ2-3 TRBV11-3 TRBD2 NA TGTGCCAGCAGCTTAGGAGCGGGGAGCCGTTCAGATACGCAGTATTTT CASSLGAGSRSDTQYF
TRBJ2-7 TRBV7-3 NA few TGTGCCAGCAGCTTGCCCGTGGGGCAGGCCACCTACGAGCAGTACTTC CASSLPVGQATYEQYF
TRBJ1-2 TRBV4-2 TRBD1 few TGTGCCAGCAGCCAAGACGGGACAGGGAGTGATGGCTACACCTTC CASSQDGTGSDGYTF
TRBJ1-1 TRBV27 TRBD1 many TGTGCCAGCAAGACAGGGACAATGAGCACTGAAGCTTTCTTT CASKTGTMSTEAFF
TRBJ2-7 TRBV18 NA few TGTGCCAGCTCACCACAGAAAACAGGGACCTACGAGCAGTACTTC CASSPQKTGTYEQYF
TRBJ1-5 TRBV6-1 NA many TGTGCCAGCAGTGAAGAGGGGGTGGGCAATCAGCCCCAGCATTTT CASSEEGVGNQPQHF
TRBJ2-2 TRBV7-2 NA many TGTGCCAGCAGCCGCGATGGGGCCACGAACACCGGGGAGCTGTTTTTT CASSRDGATNTGELFF
TRBJ2-1 TRBV12-5 TRBD1 few TGTGCTAGTGGTGGGACAGGACCCTTCAATGAGCAGTTCTTC CASGGTGPFNEQFF
TRBJ2-2 TRBV7-6 NA few TGTGCCAGCAGCACTGGAATAACCACCGGGGAGCTGTTTTTT CASSTGITTGELFF
TRBJ1-1 TRBV4-3 NA many TGCGCCAGCAGCCAACGTACTTGGACTGAAGCTTTCTTT CASSQRTWTEAFF
TRBJ2-2 TRBV5-1 TRBD1 few TGCGCCAGCAGCTTGGACAGGGGTACCGGGGAGCTGTTTTTT CASSLDRGTGELFF
TRBJ2-7 TRBV7-9 TRBD2 few TGTGCCAGCAGCTTAACAGGGACTAGGGAGGAGCAGTACTTC CASSLTGTREEQYF
TRBJ2-1 TRBV3-1 NA NA TGTGCCAGCAAAATGGGTCTAGTCGGTGAGCAGTTCTTC CASKMGLVGEQFF
TRBJ1-5 TRBV10-3 NA few TGTGCCATCAGTGATTGGCAGGGGAATCAGCCCCAGCATTTT CAISDWQGNQPQHF
TRBJ1-1 TRBV29-1 NA many TGCAGCGTTGCGGACGGAAACACTGAAGCTTTCTTT CSVADGNTEAFF
TRBJ2-7 TRBV28 NA NA TGTGCCAGCAGTTTCCAACCCCACCAGCAGTACTTC CASSFQPHQQYF
TRBJ2-5 TRBV6-6 NA NA TGTGCCAGCAGTTATACCGGGGGGACACGAGAGACCCAGTACTTC CASSYTGGTRETQYF
TRBJ2-1 TRBV12-3/TRBV12-4 NA few TGTGCCAGCAGTTTTCGATCAGGGAGCTCCTACAATGAGCAGTTCTTC CASSFRSGSSYNEQFF
TRBJ1-2 TRBV4-1 TRBD1 many TGCGCCAGCAGCCTATCGTCAAGCCGGGACAGAGTTAACTATGGCTACACCTTC CASSLSSSRDRVNYGYTF
TRBJ2-1 TRBV20-1 TRBD1 many TGCAGTGCTTGGACAGGAAAAGCAAATGAGCAGTTCTTC CSAWTGKANEQFF
TRBJ1-2 TRBV28 TRBD1 few TGTGCCAGCAGGGGGACAGGGAGCTACTATGGCTACACCTTC CASRGTGSYYGYTF
TRBJ2-5 TRBV18 NA NA TGTGCCAGCTCCGGCCGTAACCAAGAGACCCAGTACTTC CASSGRNQETQYF
TRBJ2-3 TRBV15 NA many TGTGCCACCAGCAGAGAAGTCGGGTTATCGGGAGATACGCAGTATTTT CATSREVGLSGDTQYF
TRBJ1-6 TRBV9 NA few TGTGCCAGCAGTGGACAGTTATCGAATTCACCCCTCCACTTT CASSGQLSNSPLHF
TRBJ2-5 TRBV5-1 NA few TGCGCCAGCAGCTTTCGACTAGTCGGGGAGACCCAGTACTTC CASSFRLVGETQYF
TRBJ2-3 TRBV6-6 TRBD2 NA TGTGCCAGCAGTTACGCGGGGGGGCTTTATGGCACAGATACGCAGTATTTT CASSYAGGLYGTDTQYF
TRBJ1-4 TRBV11-2 NA NA TGTGCCAGCAGCTTAGACCCCGAGAGCCCCAATGAAAAACTGTTTTTT CASSLDPESPNEKLFF
TRBJ2-5 TRBV21-1 NA few TGTGCCAGCAGCAAAGAACGGGGGCCCGCCAACTTC CASSKERGPANF
TRBJ2-1 TRBV6-5 TRBD1 NA TGTGCCAGCACACAGGGGACCCCGCGATACAATGAGCAGTTCTTC CASTQGTPRYNEQFF
TRBJ1-5 TRBV5-5 NA NA TGTGCCAGCAGCATTACTTGGAGGGCTAGTAGCAATCAGCCCCAGCATTTT CASSITWRASSNQPQHF
TRBJ1-3 TRBV7-8 TRBD1 many TGTGCCAGCAGTTTCAACCGGGACAGGGGAAACACCATATATTTT CASSFNRDRGNTIYF
TRBJ2-2 TRBV5-1 NA many TGCGCCAGCAGCCCCACGGCGAACACCGGGGAGCTGTTTTTT CASSPTANTGELFF
TRBJ1-5 TRBV3-1 TRBD1 few TGTGCCAGCAGCCCCGGGACAGGGACCCAGCCCCAGCATTTT CASSPGTGTQPQHF
TRBJ2-1 TRBV4-1 NA NA TGCGCCAGCCACGACCCCAGCTCCTACAATGAGCAGTTCTTC CASHDPSSYNEQFF
TRBJ2-3 TRBV7-6 TRBD2 few TGTGCCAGCAGCTTCGGGATAGCGGGACCCACAGATACGCAGTATTTT CASSFGIAGPTDTQYF
TRBJ1-5 TRBV29-1 TRBD1 many TGCAGCGTAGTTACAGGGGATCGGCAGCCCCAGCATTTT CSVVTGDRQPQHF
TRBJ2-7 TRBV29-1 TRBD2 few TGCAGCGTGTGGCGGGAGGGTTCCTACGAGCAGTACTTC CSVWREGSYEQYF
TRBJ2-7 TRBV28 NA few TGTGCCAGCAGATTCCCCGGGGTAGGGGGTCTCGAGCAGTACTTC CASRFPGVGGLEQYF
TRBJ1-2 TRBV3-1 NA NA TGTGCCAGCAGCCACGTTCTGGTAGATGGCTACACCTTC CASSHVLVDGYTF
TRBJ2-5 TRBV28 TRBD2 few TGTGCCAGCACAAAACTGGCGGGAGGGCCGCGGGAGACCCAGTACTTC CASTKLAGGPRETQYF
TRBJ1-1 TRBV18 NA many TGTGCCAGCTCACCAGGGATTGAAGCTTTCTTT CASSPGIEAFF